This T cell receptor beta chain was documented in a study of graft-versus-host responses after intestinal transplantation (dated by TCRdb to the early 2020s). As for the study more broadly: Multivisceral, liver-intestinal, or isolated intestinal transplants were received by the recipients. Every recipient was given anti-thymocyte globulin induction, then maintenance tacrolimus and steroids for around three years. Graft-versus-host and host-versus-graft alloreactive T cell clones were tracked in the graft, circulation and bone marrow after intestinal transplantation using bulk TCR-beta CDR3 sequencing. Alloreactive clones were identified by sequencing pre-transplant mixed lymphocyte reaction products and comparing these products with unstimulated pre-transplant donor and recipient T cells. Of the approximately 25 intestinal transplant recipients enrolled in the cohort, one of whom was a retransplant, 3 patients without pretransplant specimens were excluded. A peak of at least 4% donor T cells among recipient peripheral blood mononuclear cells was the definition used for donor T cell macrochimerism. Instead of going to the commercial service, samples from a few later patients were sequenced in-house on an Illumina MiSeq and processed with MiXCR.

What this sample's time point label stands for: postoperative day 105 after intestinal transplantation (dayNNNN = postoperative day). Blood samples were collected up to 4 times in the first month after transplant and then at least monthly when available. With respect to this clone: Its antigen remains undetermined. No quality values exist for individual bases; no much larger clone is one base distant.

Results the study describes overall, beyond this receptor: GvH clones were detected in recipient bone marrow, and some of these GvH clones were observed earlier in ileal mucosa or blood, consistent with an intestinal mucosal origin. The relatively low number and heterogeneity of intestinal transplant patients limited the conclusions. Peak levels of circulating GvH clones were associated with declines in HvG clones early after transplant. In the allografts of patients with donor T cell macrochimerism, GvH to HvG T cell clonal ratios were high.

Here V drops 7 bases and J drops 2 bases, and the junction holds 4 bases not matched to any gene. CDR1 and CDR2 are read off the germline V gene (reference sequence) as MNHEY and SMNVEV. The CDR3 measures 13 amino acids from cysteine to phenylalanine. Only the CDR3 region is kept as DNA, spanning 39 bases read in frame from base 1. The method behind the library was the immunoSEQ multiplex PCR assay. For most patients, genomic DNA was subjected to high-throughput TCR-beta CDR3 sequencing by Adaptive Biotechnologies. On the authors' methods: Adaptive's ImmunoSEQ software supplied the TCR sequencing data for 18 patients, while MiXCR and VDJtools were used to process a few other patients. CDR3 nucleotide sequences shared between donor and recipient were removed because the origin of such sequences could not be assigned. At least 2-fold expansion over unstimulated cells and a minimum CFSE-low frequency of 0.002% (template counts) or 0.001% (read counts) were required for clones to be classified as alloreactive. Clones detected in sequenced pre-transplant spleen, lymph node, or MLR CFSE-low populations of the donor or recipient were defined as mappable. Cumulative frequency of alloreactive clones was calculated as a percentage of all sequences weighted by copy number. Drawn from immuneACCESS, this table holds only the in-frame rearrangements with V and J called that TCRdb kept. Clones are partly lost; checked studies trace under half to an unresolved V gene and leave the rest unexplained. V and J calls and clone size are as listed in that table; D and trimming were resolved from the DNA. In all, the sample holds approximately 11,000 clones, and about 89% of those were seen once. About 3.4% of the sample lies in the top ten.

This sequence was found in a human patient who received an intestinal transplant, so some T cells may come from the graft donor. Source: PBMCs, taken 105 days after intestinal transplantation. The chain is assembled from TRBV27 and TRBJ2-7, and 8 junctional nucleotides match TRBD1. The CDR3 reads as follows: CASTGQGAYEQYF. The sequenced DNA is TGTGCCAGCACCGGACAGGGCGCCTACGAGCAGTACTTC.